These 24 T cell receptor beta chains originate from one sample sequenced in a study of Ad26.COV2.S vaccination and SARS-CoV-2 variants. Treatment denoted: 15 to 20 received Ad26.COV2.S at low or high dose, single or two shots; roughly 5 received placebo; per-sample allocation not given. The samples were gathered on day 63 after the first injection of vaccine or placebo. This table comes from immunoSEQ multiplex PCR, and its TCRdb copy is limited to in-frame clones, with some not included. The sample has around 450,000 clones; less than 95% are singletons. The sequencing here drew on peripheral blood, taken in a trial of Ad26.COV2.S vaccine versus placebo. The receptors shown here come from a person aged 18-65 years who received the Ad26.COV2.S COVID-19 vaccine or a placebo.

The chain carries TRBV30 and TRBJ1-4; D is unclear. Per germline, CDR1 GTSNPN and CDR2 SVGIG (reference sequence). V was trimmed by 4 bases and J by 0 bases, leaving 15 bases between them. CDR3 length: 16 residues. Written as DNA, the CDR3 is TGTGCCTGGACCCCTCGCGAGGCTGCAACTAATGAAAAACTGTTTTTT. This encodes CAWTPREAATNEKLFF.

The chain combines TRBV30 with TRBJ1-1; TRBD1 might be the D (6 bases). Germline V lookup: CDR1 GTSNPN, CDR2 SVGIG (reference sequence). V was shortened by 2 bases and J by 6 bases, with 10 bases between the two germline ends. CDR3 length: 12 amino acids. CDR3 nucleotide sequence: TGTGCCTGGAGTCCACAGGGCTCTGAAGCTTTCTTT. Translation gives CAWSPQGSEAFF. Looking up the rest from reference TRBV30 and TRBJ1-1 gives the full variable domain: SQTIHQWPATLVQPVGSPLSLECTVEGTSNPNLYWYRQAAGRGLQLLFYSVGIGQISSEVPQNLSASRPQDRQFILSSKKLLLSDSGFYLCAWSPQGSEAFFGQGTRLTVV.

The chain has TRBV30 and TRBJ2-2; weak D call: TRBD1 (6 bases). V was cut by 6 bases and J by 4 bases, with 18 bases left in between. Germline lookup yields CDR1 GTSNPN and CDR2 SVGIG (reference sequence). The CDR3 extends over 15 amino acids. CDR3: CACYRDIASTGELFF. CDR3 DNA sequence: TGTGCCTGTTACCGGGACATAGCGAGCACCGGGGAGCTGTTTTTT.

The sample holds one count of this clone. The CDR3 nucleotides read TGTGCCAGCAGCCCCCGTGGGGACAGAGAGAACACTGAAGCTTTCTTT. It encodes CASSPRGDRENTEAFF. This chain joins TRBV7-9 and TRBJ1-1; TRBD1 matches 7 bases. Germline CDR1 SEHNR, CDR2 FQNEAQ (reference sequence). This CDR3 is built from 16 residues. The trim removed 5 bases at V and 1 base at J, leaving 10 bases unmatched.

The rearrangement joins TRBV9 to TRBJ2-2; D gene ambiguous. Germline CDR1 is SGDLS and CDR2 is YYNGEE. This CDR3 has 15 amino acids. V lost 0 bases, J lost 1 base, and 7 bases lay in between. CDR3 in DNA: TGTGCCAGCAGCGTAGGAGAAGGGAACACCGGGGAGCTGTTTTTT. This encodes CASSVGEGNTGELFF.

V usage is TRBV7-2 and J usage is TRBJ2-5; 11 bases match TRBD2. The CDR3 covers 19 residues. Germline values: CDR1 SGHTA, CDR2 FQGNSA. The trim removed 3 bases at V and 1 base at J, leaving 13 bases unmatched. CDR3 residues: CASSLALAGAGGIQETQYF. In DNA, the CDR3 is TGTGCCAGCAGCTTGGCACTAGCGGGAGCGGGGGGGATCCAAGAGACCCAGTACTTC.

This clone was counted once. The chain employs TRBV9 and TRBJ2-7; 7 bases agree with TRBD2. The CDR3 has 15 residues. V was clipped by 1 base and J by 0 bases; unmatched bases: 4. Germline lookup yields CDR1 SGDLS and CDR2 YYNGEE. CDR3 residues: CASSVSGTVSYEQYF. The CDR3 DNA reads TGTGCCAGCAGCGTAAGCGGGACGGTCTCCTACGAGCAGTACTTC. Full variable domain (outside the CDR3, taken from reference TRBV9 and TRBJ2-7): DSGVTQTPKHLITATGQRVTLRCSPRSGDLSVYWYQQSLDQGLQFLIQYYNGEERAKGNILERFSAQQFPDLHSELNLSSLELGDSALYFCASSVSGTVSYEQYFGPGTRLTVT.

This sequence joins TRBV7-2 and TRBJ2-1, with 7 bases that match TRBD2. The CDR3 runs to 15 residues. J gave up 6 bases and V 4 bases, and 9 bases lay outside the gene matches. Germline V gene lookup returns CDR1 SGHTA and CDR2 FQGNSA. The CDR3 is CASSSLGGIGNEQFF. CDR3 DNA: TGTGCCAGCAGCTCCCTCGGGGGGATTGGCAATGAGCAGTTCTTC.

This clone was recorded once. V usage is TRBV4-2 and J usage is TRBJ2-6; 7 bases line up with TRBD1. Looked up from germline, CDR1 is LGHNA and CDR2 is YNFKEQ. The CDR3 spans 15 residues. V dropped 5 bases and J dropped 2; count of bases not matched to a gene: 3. The CDR3 spells CASSFTGAGANVLTF. The CDR3 bases are TGTGCCAGCAGCTTCACAGGGGCTGGGGCCAACGTCCTGACTTTC.

The chain recombines TRBV11-3 with TRBJ2-1; 11 nucleotides match TRBD2. The CDR3 is 13 amino acids. V lost 6 bases to trimming and J lost 9 bases; unmatched junction nucleotides: 4. Germline V gene data show CDR1 as SGHNT and CDR2 as YENEEA. Here the CDR3 reads CASSIAGGAEQFF. The DNA of the CDR3 is TGTGCCAGCAGTATAGCGGGAGGGGCTGAGCAGTTCTTC.

This chain uses TRBV13 with TRBJ2-5; D may be TRBD2 (7 bases). CDR3 length: 14 residues. Germline CDR1 reads PRHDT; CDR2 reads FYEKMQ (reference sequence). V was pared by 1 base and J by 4 bases, with 10 bases between. The CDR3 loop is CASSLAGGLETQYF. CDR3 DNA sequence: TGTGCCAGCAGCTTAGCGGGGGGCTTAGAGACCCAGTACTTC.

The rearrangement uses TRBV7-8 and TRBJ2-2; D is unresolved. V shed 5 bases and J shed 3 bases, with 22 bases lying between them. Germline lookup yields CDR1 SGHVS and CDR2 FQNEAQ. CDR3 length: 18 residues. CDR3 region: CASSLQPPTGSYTGELFF. In nucleotides, the CDR3 is TGTGCCAGCAGCCTCCAGCCTCCCACCGGGTCGTACACCGGGGAGCTGTTTTTT.

The rearrangement uses TRBV7-3 and TRBJ2-7; D tentatively fits TRBD1 or TRBD2 (5 bases each). Germline V CDR1 and CDR2: SGHTA, FQGTGA. There are 13 residues in the CDR3. V was clipped by 5 bases and J by 7 bases, with 15 bases between them. Written as DNA, the CDR3 is TGTGCCAGCAGCCCTCAGGGAGTAGGGGAGCAGTACTTC. Translated: CASSPQGVGEQYF. The full variable domain, rest sourced from reference TRBV7-3 and TRBJ2-7, is GAGVSQTPSNKVTEKGKYVELRCDPISGHTALYWYRQSLGQGPEFLIYFQGTGAADDSGLPNDRFFAVRPEGSVSTLKIQRTERGDSAVYLCASSPQGVGEQYFGPGTRLTVT.

This clone was recorded only once. The chain uses TRBV7-9 and TRBJ2-1; D ambiguous. CDR1 and CDR2 (germline): SEHNR, FQNEAQ (reference sequence). Deletions cut 8 bases from V and 6 bases from J, with 5 bases between. This CDR3 is built from 10 residues. CDR3 protein: CASGINEQFF. The CDR3 bases are TGTGCCAGCGGAATCAATGAGCAGTTCTTC.

This clone was observed once. This chain connects TRBV5-4 to TRBJ2-7; D may be TRBD1 or TRBD2 (5 bases each). Germline CDR1 SGHNT, CDR2 YYREEE (reference sequence). There are 14 residues in the CDR3. With 0 bases removed from V and 6 bases from J, the gap between germline ends came to 13 bases. The CDR3 sequence: CASSLEEGTGEQYF. For the CDR3, the DNA is TGTGCCAGCAGCTTGGAAGAGGGGACGGGCGAGCAGTACTTC. The variable domain in full, with the rest retrieved from reference TRBV5-4 and TRBJ2-7, is ETGVTQSPTHLIKTRGQQVTLRCSSQSGHNTVSWYQQALGQGPQFIFQYYREEENGRGNFPPRFSGLQFPNYSSELNVNALELDDSALYLCASSLEEGTGEQYFGPGTRLTVT.

The chain joins TRBV9 to TRBJ2-2, with D unresolved. The CDR3 extends over 14 amino acids. The V end was cut by 0 bases, the J end by 0 bases, with 3 bases between. Germline V lookup: CDR1 SGDLS, CDR2 YYNGEE. The CDR3 here is CASSVGANTGELFF. The DNA of the CDR3 is TGTGCCAGCAGCGTAGGGGCGAACACCGGGGAGCTGTTTTTT.

The rearrangement joins TRBV28 to TRBJ2-7; 10 bases match TRBD1. V lost 10 bases, J lost 3 bases, and 6 bases stayed unmatched. Germline lookup yields CDR1 MDHEN and CDR2 SYDVKM. The CDR3 sequence is 13 residues long. The CDR3 bases are TGTGCCACCACTAGGACAGGGGGCTACGAGCAGTACTTC. Its translation is CATTRTGGYEQYF.

This chain uses TRBV28 with TRBJ2-7, with a tentative D call TRBD1 (6 bases). This CDR3 is 14 amino acids long. Germline assignment: CDR1 MDHEN and CDR2 SYDVKM. The V gene lost 6 bases and the J gene lost 8 bases, with 20 bases spanning the gap. DNA for the CDR3: TGTGCCAGCAGGACGGGACACCAGCTACGGCAGCAGTACTTC. Protein sequence: CASRTGHQLRQQYF.

The chain has TRBV27 and TRBJ2-2; 14 nucleotides align to TRBD2. Germline CDR1 MNHEY, CDR2 SMNVEV (reference sequence). This CDR3 region has 17 residues. Trimming took 5 bases from V and 5 from J; bases not matched to a gene: 7. The CDR3: CASSPRLAGGRTGELFF. The CDR3 DNA reads as TGTGCCAGCAGTCCGCGACTAGCGGGAGGGAGGACCGGGGAGCTGTTTTTT.

The chain is built from TRBV7-9 and TRBJ2-7, with D perhaps matching TRBD1 or TRBD2 (5 bases each). The germline gives CDR1 SEHNR, CDR2 FQNEAQ (reference sequence). This CDR3 comprises 14 residues. V lost 6 bases and J lost 2, with 14 bases in between. CDR3 in DNA: TGTGCCAGCAGTGGGACGGTTTTCCCCTACGAGCAGTACTTC. Protein product: CASSGTVFPYEQYF.

The gene calls are TRBV7-9 and TRBJ2-7; a weak D match, TRBD2 (6 bases). The CDR3 length is 15 residues. V lost 4 bases to trimming and J lost 5 bases, with 18 bases between them. Germline V gene data show CDR1 as SEHNR and CDR2 as FQNEAQ (reference sequence). The CDR3 here is CASSSGLVSLDEQYF. The CDR3 DNA reads TGTGCCAGCAGCTCGGGACTTGTAAGCTTGGACGAGCAGTACTTC.

The chain carries TRBV7-2 and TRBJ2-5; TRBD1 matches at 7 bases. Looked up from germline, CDR1 is SGHTA and CDR2 is FQGNSA. CDR3 length equals 15 residues. Trimming removed 5 bases from V and 5 bases from J; junction bases left unmatched: 11. The CDR3 DNA is TGTGCCAGCAGCCAGTTGGGAAGGGGGCCTGAGACCCAGTACTTC. Translation gives CASSQLGRGPETQYF.

The V call is TRBV5-6, the J call TRBJ1-6; 8 bases line up with TRBD1. The V gene's germline CDR1 is SGHDT and CDR2 YYEEEE. V dropped 4 bases and J dropped 7; count of bases not matched to a gene: 4. CDR3 size: 14 residues. The CDR3 DNA is TGTGCCAGCAGCCATGGGACAGGAAATTCACCCCTCCACTTT. Translated, it gives CASSHGTGNSPLHF.

This clone has a single count. The CDR3 protein is CASTPSFNQPQHF. CDR3 DNA sequence: TGTGCCAGCACCCCGTCTTTCAATCAGCCCCAGCATTTT. J is TRBJ1-5 and V is TRBV28; D is unclear. V lost 7 bases and J 3 bases, leaving 10 bases between the germline ends. Germline CDR1 and CDR2: MDHEN and SYDVKM. The length of the CDR3 is 13 residues.